The 6 T cell receptor beta chains given below trace back to one sample, sequenced in a study of patients and donors after allogeneic stem cell transplantation (dated by TCRdb to about 2020). The receptor library was made with RT-PCR. The run used a NextSeq 550. Clones were called with MiXCR by TCRdb after fastp trimmed the public reads at Q25, and only in-frame beta chains were retained. Each entry merges the rows of one CDR3 protein and shows their most common DNA and genes. The sample includes some 87,000 distinct CDR3 sequences, with around 48% observed a single time. 50% to 75% of the sample is in the top ten clones. Input material: blood, either unsorted or a sorted T cell fraction (not recorded which). The receptor set was obtained from a human donor who was either an allogeneic HSCT recipient or a stem cell or donor lymphocyte infusion donor (not recorded which). It is not recorded whose cells these are; they may come from a transplant donor.

The V and J genes are TRBV7-2 and TRBJ1-2; D remains unclear. This CDR3 has 12 amino acids. V dropped 5 bases and J dropped 3 bases, with 7 bases sitting between them. Germline CDR1 is SGHTA and CDR2 is FQGNSA. CDR3 nucleotide sequence: TGTGCCAGCAGCACCGAATACTATGGCTACACCTTC. Its protein is CASSTEYYGYTF.

The genes are TRBV4-3 and TRBJ1-6; 7 positions match TRBD1. CDR1 is LGHNA and CDR2 is YSLEER in the germline V gene. The CDR3 loop spans 18 amino acids. The J segment lost 7 bases and the V segment lost 2 bases, leaving 14 bases of the junction unmatched. The CDR3 nucleotides are TGCGCCAGCAGCCAATATGGCCCCTTCGGGACAGAGAATTCACCCCTCCACTTT. It yields the protein CASSQYGPFGTENSPLHF.

The V and J genes are TRBV7-2 and TRBJ1-4; perhaps TRBD1 as D (5 bases). The CDR3 is 15 residues long. The V and J ends lost 3 bases and 8 bases respectively, with 16 bases between them. Germline V gene lookup returns CDR1 SGHTA and CDR2 FQGNSA. CDR3 sequence: CASSLISPGKEKLFF. The CDR3 bases are TGTGCCAGCAGCTTGATATCGCCAGGGAAGGAAAAACTGTTTTTT.

The V and J genes are TRBV12-3 or TRBV12-4 and TRBJ1-5, with 7 bases aligning to TRBD1. There are 16 residues in the CDR3. V gave up 5 bases and J gave up 4 bases; unmatched junction bases: 11. CDR3 residues: CASSPEEGAHNQPQHF. CDR3 nucleotide sequence: TGTGCCAGCAGTCCCGAGGAGGGGGCGCATAATCAGCCCCAGCATTTT.

The rearrangement links TRBV7-9 to TRBJ1-2, with D maybe TRBD1 (5 bases). The CDR3 is made up of 18 amino acids. The V gene lost 2 bases and the J gene lost 4 bases, with 23 bases spanning the gap. CDR1 is SEHNR and CDR2 is FQNEAQ in the germline V gene (reference sequence). The CDR3 DNA is TGTGCCAGCAGCTTAAATTTCGGAGAGCGGACACCTAGCTATGGCTACACCTTC. Protein: CASSLNFGERTPSYGYTF.

The chain recombines TRBV5-8 with TRBJ1-4, with unresolved D. The germline CDR1 and CDR2 sequences are SGHTS and YDEGEE. V was shortened by 7 bases and J by 7 bases, with 8 bases between the two germline ends. This CDR3 region has 11 residues. CDR3 sequence: CASLKTEKLFF. The CDR3 DNA is TGTGCCAGCCTCAAAACTGAAAAACTGTTTTTT.